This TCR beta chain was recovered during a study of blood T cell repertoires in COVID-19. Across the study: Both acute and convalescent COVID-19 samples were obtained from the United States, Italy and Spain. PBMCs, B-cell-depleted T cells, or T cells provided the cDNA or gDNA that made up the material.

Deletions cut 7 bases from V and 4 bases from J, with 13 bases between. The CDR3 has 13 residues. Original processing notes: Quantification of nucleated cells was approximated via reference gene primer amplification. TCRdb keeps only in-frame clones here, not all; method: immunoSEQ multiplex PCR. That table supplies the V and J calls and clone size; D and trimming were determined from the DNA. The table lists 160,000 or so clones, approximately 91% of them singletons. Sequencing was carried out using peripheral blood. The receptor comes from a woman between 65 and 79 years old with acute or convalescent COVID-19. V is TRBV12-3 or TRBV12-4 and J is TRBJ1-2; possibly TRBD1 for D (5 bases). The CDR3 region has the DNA TGTGCCAGCACCGCCGGGGGGTTCTATGGCTACACCTTC. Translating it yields CASTAGGFYGYTF.